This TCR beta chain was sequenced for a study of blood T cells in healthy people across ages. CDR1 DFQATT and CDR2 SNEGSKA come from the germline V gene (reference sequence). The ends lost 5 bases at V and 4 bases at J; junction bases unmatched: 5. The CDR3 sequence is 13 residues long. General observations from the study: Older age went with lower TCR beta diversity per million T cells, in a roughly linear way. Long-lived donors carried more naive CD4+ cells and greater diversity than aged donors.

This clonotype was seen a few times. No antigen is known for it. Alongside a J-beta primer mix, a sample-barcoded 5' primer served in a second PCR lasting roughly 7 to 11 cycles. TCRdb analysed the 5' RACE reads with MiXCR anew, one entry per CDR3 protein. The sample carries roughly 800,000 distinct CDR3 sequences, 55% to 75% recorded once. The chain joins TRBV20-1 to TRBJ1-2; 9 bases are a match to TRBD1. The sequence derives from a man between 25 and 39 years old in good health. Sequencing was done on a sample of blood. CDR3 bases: TGCAGTGCTCCCACAGGGGGCGGCTATGGCTACACCTTC. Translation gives CSAPTGGGYGYTF.